This T cell receptor beta chain was documented in a study of T-cell reconstitution after alpha-beta-depleted transplantation in children. Trimming took 5 bases from V and 8 from J, leaving 18 bases between them. The germline CDR1 and CDR2 sequences are SGHTA and FQGNSA. The CDR3 runs to 14 residues. Using unique molecular identifiers, the investigators prepared the TCRbeta library. TCRdb re-called the PCR reads through MiXCR, storing one row per CDR3 protein. There are fewer than 150,000 distinct CDR3 sequences in the sample; 8% to 10% occur only once, and 24% lies in the top ten. This clonotype was seen a handful of times.

The source is a girl less than two years old who had a stem cell transplant for combined immunodeficiency, so the T cells may come from the graft donor. The rearrangement joins TRBV7-2 to TRBJ1-2; possibly TRBD1 for D (6 bases). The sample here was PBMCs, mostly from graft donor cells, taken 180 days after TCRalphabeta/CD19-depleted stem cell transplant. CDR3 residues: CASSPGDTEGGYTF. The CDR3 bases are TGTGCCAGCAGCCCGGGGGACACAGAAGGGGGCTACACCTTC.